Following are 5 T cell receptor beta chains from one sample sequenced in a study of T cells in Graves' hyperthyroidism and ophthalmopathy. Researchers amplified the TCR beta CDR3 regions from RNA transcripts. In the first-round RT-PCR of the TCR CDR3, the HTBI primer set was used. MiXCR, applied by TCRdb to the multiplex PCR reads, yields one record per CDR3 protein. Among about 360,000 distinct CDR3 sequences listed, less than 15% were seen once. Sequencing used blood. The receptors here all came from a man aged 30 to 39 with Graves' hyperthyroidism that later progressed to Graves' ophthalmopathy.

There are many counts of this clonotype. The chain combines TRBV12-3 or TRBV12-4 with TRBJ1-1, with D perhaps matching TRBD1 (5 bases). CDR3 length: 16 amino acids. The V end lost 0 bases, the J end lost 0 bases, and 11 bases lay between the germline ends. CDR3 in amino acids: CASSLAPRGLNTEAFF. The CDR3, as DNA: TGTGCCAGCAGTTTAGCGCCTAGGGGTTTGAACACTGAAGCTTTCTTT.

A few counts support this clonotype. The J gene is TRBJ2-3, the V gene TRBV7-9, with 7 bases matching TRBD1. The CDR3 runs 16 residues. The junction had 11 bases not matched to a gene; V was cut back by 5 bases and J by 3 bases. The V gene's germline CDR1 is SEHNR and CDR2 FQNEAQ (reference sequence). The CDR3 DNA reads TGTGCCAGCAGCCTTAGTTGGACAGGAACAACAGATACGCAGTATTTT. Residues: CASSLSWTGTTDTQYF.

This clonotype has more than one count but fewer than ten. The V gene is TRBV19, the J gene TRBJ1-1, with D hard to call. V dropped 3 bases and J dropped 3 bases, with 5 bases sitting between them. CDR1 and CDR2 from the germline V gene are LNHDA and SQIVND (reference sequence). The CDR3 runs 12 residues. CDR3 region: CASSMADTEAFF. CDR3 in DNA: TGTGCCAGTAGTATGGCTGACACTGAAGCTTTCTTT. The complete variable domain, with remaining parts taken from reference TRBV19 and TRBJ1-1, reads DGGITQSPKYLFRKEGQNVTLSCEQNLNHDAMYWYRQDPGQGLRLIYYSQIVNDFQKGDIAEGYSVSREKKESFPLTVTSAQKNPTAFYLCASSMADTEAFFGQGTRLTVV.

This clonotype has a count of ten or more. J is TRBJ2-3 and V is TRBV30; TRBD1 matches at 8 bases. Germline V CDR1 and CDR2: GTSNPN, SVGIG (reference sequence). The CDR3 extends over 13 amino acids. J lost 4 bases, V lost 5 bases, and 5 bases had no gene match. CDR3 residues: CAWGQGGADTQYF. In DNA form, the CDR3 reads TGTGCCTGGGGACAGGGCGGCGCAGATACGCAGTATTTT.

In its sample, this clonotype was seen many times. V usage is TRBV5-1 and J usage is TRBJ1-5; the match to TRBD1 covers 11 bases. Per the germline V gene, CDR1 is SGHRS and CDR2 is YFSETQ. Losses at the gene ends were 4 bases for V and 11 bases for J; bases not matched to a gene: 11. The CDR3 contains 15 residues. The CDR3 coding sequence is TGCGCCAGCAGCCCGTCCGGGACAGGGGGGGAAGCCCAGCATTTT. As protein: CASSPSGTGGEAQHF.